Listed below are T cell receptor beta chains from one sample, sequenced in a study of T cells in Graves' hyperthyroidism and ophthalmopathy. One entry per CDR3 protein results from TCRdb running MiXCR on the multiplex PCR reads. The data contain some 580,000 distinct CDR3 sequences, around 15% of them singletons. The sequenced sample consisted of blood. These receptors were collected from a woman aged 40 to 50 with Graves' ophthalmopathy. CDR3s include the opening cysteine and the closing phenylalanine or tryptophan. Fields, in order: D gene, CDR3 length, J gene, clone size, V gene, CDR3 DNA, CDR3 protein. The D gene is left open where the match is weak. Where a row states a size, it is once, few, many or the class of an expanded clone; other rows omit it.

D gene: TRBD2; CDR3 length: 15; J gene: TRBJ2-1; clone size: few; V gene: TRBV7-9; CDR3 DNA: TGTGCCAGCAGCCTTAGCGGGAGGGAGGATAATGAGCAGTTCTTC; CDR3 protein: CASSLSGREDNEQFF
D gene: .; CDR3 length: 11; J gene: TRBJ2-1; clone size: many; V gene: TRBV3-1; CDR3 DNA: TGTGCCAGCAGCCGGGCCCGTGAGCAGTTCTTC; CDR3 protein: CASSRAREQFF
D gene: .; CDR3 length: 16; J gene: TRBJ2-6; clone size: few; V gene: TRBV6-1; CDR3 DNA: TGTGCCAGCAATTTGGGAGGGGGCGCTGGGGCCAACGTCCTGACTTTC; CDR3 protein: CASNLGGGAGANVLTF
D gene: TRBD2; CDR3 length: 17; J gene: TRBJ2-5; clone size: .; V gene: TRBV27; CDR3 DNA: TGTGCCGGCAGTCCGGGGACTAGCGGGAGGGCCCAAGAGACCCAGTACTTC; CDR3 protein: CAGSPGTSGRAQETQYF
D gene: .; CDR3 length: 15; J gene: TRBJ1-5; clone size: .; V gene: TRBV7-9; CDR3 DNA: TGTGCCAGCAGCTTAGGGCAGTTAAGCAATCAGCCCCAGCATTTT; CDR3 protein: CASSLGQLSNQPQHF
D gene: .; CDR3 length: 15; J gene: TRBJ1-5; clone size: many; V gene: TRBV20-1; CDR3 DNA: TGCAGTGCTAGATCAGCGAGGCTTCCCAATCAGCCCCAGCATTTT; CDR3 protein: CSARSARLPNQPQHF
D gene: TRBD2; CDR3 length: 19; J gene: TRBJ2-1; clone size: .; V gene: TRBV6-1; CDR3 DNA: TGTGCCAGCAGTGATCAGGGACTAGCGGGCCCGAGCTCCTACAATGAGCAGTTCTTC; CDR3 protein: CASSDQGLAGPSSYNEQFF
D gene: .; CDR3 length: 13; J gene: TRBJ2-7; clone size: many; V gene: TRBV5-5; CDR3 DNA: TGTGCCAGCAGCACGACGGAGTGGTACGAGCAGTACTTC; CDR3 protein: CASSTTEWYEQYF
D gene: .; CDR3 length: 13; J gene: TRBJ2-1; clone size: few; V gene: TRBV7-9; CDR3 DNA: TGTGCCAGCAGCTACCAGGGGAACAATGAGCAGTTCTTC; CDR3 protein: CASSYQGNNEQFF
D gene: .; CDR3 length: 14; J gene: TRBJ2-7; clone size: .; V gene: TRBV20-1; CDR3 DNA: TGCAGTGCTACTCCGGGACATCGATCCTACGAGCAGTACTTC; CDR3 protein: CSATPGHRSYEQYF
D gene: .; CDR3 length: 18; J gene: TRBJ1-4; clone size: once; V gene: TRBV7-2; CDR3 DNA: TGTGCCAGCAGCTTAAGGGCTCTAAGGACAGCCCAGGCGGAAAAACTGATTTTT; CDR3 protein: CASSLRALRTAQAEKLIF
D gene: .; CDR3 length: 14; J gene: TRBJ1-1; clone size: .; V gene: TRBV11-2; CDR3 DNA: TGTGCCAGCAGCCAACTACAGGAGCACACTGAAGCTTTCTTT; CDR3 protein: CASSQLQEHTEAFF
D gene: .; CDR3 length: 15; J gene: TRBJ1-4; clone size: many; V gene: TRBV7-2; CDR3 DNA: TGTGCCAGCAGCTTAGTGGGACGGTCAAATGAAAAACTGTTTTTT; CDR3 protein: CASSLVGRSNEKLFF
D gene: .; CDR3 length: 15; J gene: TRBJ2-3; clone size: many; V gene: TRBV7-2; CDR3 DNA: TGTGCCAGCAGCTTAGAACCACTGAGCACAGATACGCAGTATTTT; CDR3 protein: CASSLEPLSTDTQYF
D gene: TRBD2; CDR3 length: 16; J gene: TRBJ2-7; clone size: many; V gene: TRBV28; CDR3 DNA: TGTGCCAGCAGTCCATTAGGACTAGCGGGTTCCTACGAGCAGTACTTC; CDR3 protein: CASSPLGLAGSYEQYF
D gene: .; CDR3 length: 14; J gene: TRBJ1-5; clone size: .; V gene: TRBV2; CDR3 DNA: TGTGCCAGCAGTCCAGGGTACCGCAATCAGCCCCAGCATTTT; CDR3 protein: CASSPGYRNQPQHF
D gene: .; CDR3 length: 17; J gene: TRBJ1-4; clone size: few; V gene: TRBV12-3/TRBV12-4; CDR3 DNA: TGTGCCAGCAGTCAAGCGGGTCTCTTAGCAACTAATGAAAAACTGCTTTTT; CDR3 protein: CASSQAGLLATNEKLLF
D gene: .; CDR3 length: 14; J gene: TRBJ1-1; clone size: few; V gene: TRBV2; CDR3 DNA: TGTGCCAGGGGCCGGACAAACTTGAACACTGAAGCTTTCTTT; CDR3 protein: CARGRTNLNTEAFF
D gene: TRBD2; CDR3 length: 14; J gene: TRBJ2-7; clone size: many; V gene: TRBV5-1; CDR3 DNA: TGCGCCAGCAGCTGGGGCGGGAGTCCCTACGAGCAGTACTTC; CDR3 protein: CASSWGGSPYEQYF
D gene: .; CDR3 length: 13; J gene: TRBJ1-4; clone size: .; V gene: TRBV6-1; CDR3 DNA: TGTGCCAGCAGTGACAGGGAGTATGAAAAACTGTTTTTT; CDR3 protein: CASSDREYEKLFF
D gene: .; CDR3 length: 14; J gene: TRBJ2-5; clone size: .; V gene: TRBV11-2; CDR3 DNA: TGTGCCAGCAGCTTAACTAGTCGAGTCGAGACCCAGTACTTC; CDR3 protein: CASSLTSRVETQYF
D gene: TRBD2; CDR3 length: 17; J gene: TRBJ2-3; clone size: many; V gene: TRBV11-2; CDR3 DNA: TGTGCCAGCAGCCCTCTAGCGGGAACCTACAGCACAGATACGCAGTATTTT; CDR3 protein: CASSPLAGTYSTDTQYF
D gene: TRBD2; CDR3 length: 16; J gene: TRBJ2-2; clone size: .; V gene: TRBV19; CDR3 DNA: TGTGCCAGTAGTGCCGCCCTAGCGGGAGTTCCCGGGGAGCTGTTTTTT; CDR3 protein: CASSAALAGVPGELFF
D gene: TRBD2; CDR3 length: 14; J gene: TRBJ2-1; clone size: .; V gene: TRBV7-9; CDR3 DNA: TGTGCCAGCAGCACCGGGACTAGCGGGGTCGAGCAGTTCTTC; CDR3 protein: CASSTGTSGVEQFF
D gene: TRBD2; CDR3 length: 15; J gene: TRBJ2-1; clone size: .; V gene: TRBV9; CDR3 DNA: TGTGCCAGCAGCGTATCAGGCGGGAGATATAATGAGCAGTTCTTC; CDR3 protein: CASSVSGGRYNEQFF
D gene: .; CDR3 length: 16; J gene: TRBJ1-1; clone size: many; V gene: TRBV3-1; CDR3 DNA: TGTGCCAGCAGCCAACCCAACGGGAATATGAACACTGAAGCTTTCTTT; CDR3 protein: CASSQPNGNMNTEAFF